A single sample is the source of the 22 T cell receptor beta chains below, sequenced in a study of T cell responses to AZD1222 COVID-19 vaccine. Generated by immunoSEQ multiplex PCR, the TCRdb table keeps only in-frame clones and is missing some. This table has 95,000 to 110,000 clones, 91% appearing once. The material sequenced was peripheral blood, taken on day 0 of AZD1222 vaccination. The receptors come from an adult in good health.

This chain joins TRBV6-5 and TRBJ1-1; D call uncertain. The CDR3 totals 14 residues. Germline lookup yields CDR1 MNHEY and CDR2 SVGAGI. V lost 6 bases, J lost 2 bases, and 13 bases lay in between. The CDR3 DNA sequence: TGTGCCAGCAGCGACTTCAGGAGCAACACTGAAGCTTTCTTT. Protein product: CASSDFRSNTEAFF.

The rearrangement joins TRBV12-1 to TRBJ2-7; the table's TRBD1 call for D was not verified on the DNA. TRBV12-1 is designated a pseudogene. The CDR3 sequence is 12 residues long. CDR3 amino acids: CASRSGSEEQYF. CDR3 bases: TGTGCCAGCAGGTCAGGTTCCGAAGAGCAGTACTTC.

J is TRBJ2-1 and V is TRBV12-3 or TRBV12-4; perhaps TRBD1 as D (5 bases). The V and J ends lost 4 bases and 3 bases respectively, with 7 bases between them. The CDR3 length is 13 residues. This CDR3 is CASSSQDYNEQFF. The CDR3 nucleotides read TGTGCCAGCAGTTCACAGGACTACAATGAGCAGTTCTTC.

The V gene is TRBV7-3, the J gene TRBJ1-1; TRBD1 matches at 7 bases. The CDR3 is made up of 14 amino acids. In germline, CDR1 is SGHTA, CDR2 FQGTGA. The trim removed 5 bases at V and 5 bases at J, leaving 8 bases unmatched. CDR3 sequence: CASSKQGIRTEAFF. CDR3 sequence (DNA): TGTGCCAGCAGCAAACAGGGGATTCGGACTGAAGCTTTCTTT.

The V call is TRBV9, the J call TRBJ2-2; D is possibly TRBD2 (6 bases). The CDR3 extends over 16 amino acids. The V gene's germline CDR1 is SGDLS and CDR2 YYNGEE. V shed 0 bases and J shed 1 base, with 10 bases lying between them. The CDR3 DNA reads TGTGCCAGCAGCGTAGTGAGCGGGTGGAACACCGGGGAGCTGTTTTTT. It yields the protein CASSVVSGWNTGELFF.

The chain employs TRBV27 and TRBJ2-1; tentatively, D is TRBD2 (5 bases). V lost 4 bases, J lost 1 base, and 11 bases lay in between. The CDR3 has 15 residues. Germline CDR1 is MNHEY and CDR2 is SMNVEV (reference sequence). In DNA, the CDR3 is TGTGCCAGCAGTTACCGCCGGACTTCCTACAATGAGCAGTTCTTC. The encoded protein is CASSYRRTSYNEQFF.

The rearrangement links TRBV24-1 to TRBJ2-1; 10 positions match TRBD1. The J segment lost 11 bases and the V segment lost 4 bases, leaving 4 bases of the junction unmatched. The germline CDR1 and CDR2 sequences are KGHDR and SFDVKD. CDR3 size: 13 residues. CDR3: CATSDPGQGKQFF. The CDR3, as DNA: TGTGCCACCAGTGACCCGGGACAGGGGAAGCAGTTCTTC.

CDR3 residues: CASSPMPVSGNTIYF. The CDR3 region has the DNA TGTGCCAGCAGCCCCATGCCAGTCTCTGGAAACACCATATATTTT. V is TRBV7-2 and J is TRBJ1-3; D ambiguous. V lost 5 bases, J lost 0 bases, and 11 bases lay in between. Germline V gene sequence: CDR1 SGHTA, CDR2 FQGNSA. The CDR3 is 15 amino acids.

This chain uses TRBV6-5 with TRBJ1-4, with a weak D call TRBD1 (6 bases). The length of the CDR3 is 15 residues. Germline V gives CDR1 MNHEY, CDR2 SVGAGI. V gave up 0 bases and J gave up 8 bases, with 13 bases separating them. CDR3 protein: CASSYSRGGGEKLFF. The CDR3 DNA sequence: TGTGCCAGCAGTTACTCGAGAGGGGGAGGGGAAAAACTGTTTTTT.

The chain links TRBV9 to TRBJ1-2; TRBD1 matches at 9 bases. The CDR3 consists of 16 residues. Trimming at V came to 1 base and at J to 9 bases, leaving 13 bases not matched to a gene. The germline CDR1 and CDR2 sequences are SGDLS and YYNGEE. Here the CDR3 reads CASSVQGGGQGVRYTF. The DNA of the CDR3 is TGTGCCAGCAGCGTACAAGGAGGGGGACAGGGAGTGCGCTACACCTTC.

This chain's CDR3 is CASLGGTSVTDTQYF. CDR3 nucleotide sequence: TGTGCCAGCCTAGGCGGGACTAGTGTCACAGATACGCAGTATTTT. The chain recombines TRBV21-1 with TRBJ2-3; TRBD2, as called in the table, went unchecked against the DNA. TRBV21-1 is deemed a pseudogene. This CDR3 spans 15 amino acids.

This chain joins TRBV28 and TRBJ2-4; 8 bases match TRBD2. J was trimmed by 4 bases and V by 5 bases; bases with no gene match: 7. The CDR3 totals 15 residues. CDR1 and CDR2 (germline): MDHEN, SYDVKM. The CDR3 coding sequence is TGTGCCAGCAGTCTCAGCGGGAGTAAAAAAAACATTCAGTACTTC. It specifies CASSLSGSKKNIQYF.

This clone was seen just once. The V gene is TRBV9, the J gene TRBJ2-5; 8 bases are shared with TRBD2. Per the germline V gene, CDR1 is SGDLS and CDR2 is YYNGEE. This CDR3 comprises 16 residues. J was trimmed by 5 bases and V by 0 bases; bases with no gene match: 9. The CDR3 DNA is TGTGCCAGCAGCGTAGGCGCCTCCGGGGGGGTGGAGACCCAGTACTTC. It translates to CASSVGASGGVETQYF.

The chain combines TRBV29-1 with TRBJ2-3, with D possibly being TRBD1 (5 bases). The CDR3 is 13 amino acids. Trimming stripped 3 bases from V and 3 bases from J, with 10 bases between. Germline loops: CDR1 SQVTM, CDR2 ANQGSEA. For the CDR3, the DNA is TGCAGCGTTGAGGGGCAGTATACAGATACGCAGTATTTT. The encoded protein is CSVEGQYTDTQYF.

V and J are TRBV4-1 and TRBJ2-7, with D tentatively TRBD2 (5 bases). Trimming removed 0 bases from V and 5 bases from J, with 14 bases in between. The CDR3 contains 15 residues. CDR1 is MGHRA, CDR2 YSYEKL, per germline. The chain's CDR3 is CASSQESRGSDEQYF. The CDR3 nucleotides are TGCGCCAGCAGCCAAGAGTCTAGAGGGAGTGACGAGCAGTACTTC.

CDR3 DNA: TGTGCCAGCAGCTTCATGGAGCGAACTGAAGCTTTCTTT. It specifies CASSFMERTEAFF. The V gene is TRBV5-6, the J gene TRBJ1-1, with D unresolved. CDR3 length equals 13 residues. Trimming stripped 2 bases from V and 5 bases from J, with 10 bases between. Germline loops: CDR1 SGHDT, CDR2 YYEEEE.

The gene calls are TRBV7-8 and TRBJ1-6; D not resolved. Trimming cost V 1 base and J 6 bases, with 10 bases left between them. Germline V CDR1 and CDR2: SGHVS, FQNEAQ. This CDR3 is built from 15 residues. The chain's CDR3 is CASSLGRQSNSPLHF. The CDR3 region has the DNA TGTGCCAGCAGCTTAGGAAGGCAGTCTAATTCACCCCTCCACTTT.

This rearrangement joins TRBV6-5 to TRBJ2-5; TRBD1 matches at 7 bases. J was trimmed by 6 bases and V by 5 bases; bases with no gene match: 6. The CDR3 runs to 13 residues. The germline V gene has CDR1 MNHEY and CDR2 SVGAGI. CDR3 DNA sequence: TGTGCCAGCAGTAGGGGGCCCAACAAGACCCAGTACTTC. It yields the protein CASSRGPNKTQYF.

The chain recombines TRBV7-2 with TRBJ2-6; D is ambiguous. The CDR3 totals 17 residues. CDR1 SGHTA and CDR2 FQGNSA come from the germline V gene. Between the trimmed V and J ends, which lost 1 base and 0 bases, there was a span of 10 bases. The CDR3 nucleotides read TGTGCCAGCAGCTTAGTGTACAAAAGCTCTGGGGCCAACGTCCTGACTTTC. Translation gives CASSLVYKSSGANVLTF.

This chain links TRBV28 with TRBJ2-1, with D perhaps TRBD1 or TRBD2 (5 bases each). V lost 8 bases and J lost 16, with 21 bases in between. CDR3 length equals 12 residues. Germline V gene lookup returns CDR1 MDHEN and CDR2 SYDVKM. The CDR3 loop is CASGLGTGRNFF. The CDR3 nucleotides are TGTGCCAGCGGGCTAGGGACGGGGCGGAACTTCTTC. The whole variable domain, filled in from reference TRBV28 and TRBJ2-1, reads DVKVTQSSRYLVKRTGEKVFLECVQDMDHENMFWYRQDPGLGLRLIYFSYDVKMKEKGDIPEGYSVSREKKERFSLILESASTNQTSMYLCASGLGTGRNFFGPGTRLTVL.

The rearrangement joins TRBV12-3 or TRBV12-4 to TRBJ1-2, with D uncertain. The V and J ends lost 6 bases and 9 bases respectively, with 8 bases between them. The CDR3 is made up of 10 amino acids. CDR3 amino acids: CASSLRSYTF. For the CDR3, the DNA is TGTGCCAGCAGCCTTAGAAGCTACACCTTC.

The CDR3 nucleotides are TGTGCCAGTATCATGGGGCCCAACACAAATCAGCCCCAGCATTTT. Translated: CASIMGPNTNQPQHF. The chain links TRBV19 to TRBJ1-5; D possibly corresponds to TRBD1 (5 bases). The V end lost 7 bases, the J end lost 4 bases, and 17 bases lay between the germline ends. CDR1 LNHDA and CDR2 SQIVND come from the germline V gene (reference sequence). The CDR3 loop spans 15 amino acids.